A selection of T cell receptor beta chains follows, all from one sample in a study of PD-L1 blockade in urothelial cancer. Sequencing was performed with immunoSEQ multiplex PCR; in TCRdb, only in-frame clones are kept and a portion is missing. The sample yields roughly 87,000 clones, about nine tenths seen once. Sequencing was performed on PBMCs, taken around atezolizumab (anti-PD-L1) treatment. The receptors originated from a woman aged 70-85 years with urothelial cancer. The CDR3 runs from the conserved cysteine through the conserved F or W. D genes are given only for firm matches. Part of the rows lack a size; the others show once, few, many or a class for expanded clones.

size	V	J	D	DNA	CDR3
.	TRBV13	TRBJ2-5	.	TGTGCCAGCAGCTTGGGCGACCAAGAGACCCAGTACTTC	CASSLGDQETQYF
.	TRBV6-1	TRBJ2-1	.	TGTGCCAGCCGGAGGGCAACCGATCCGAACAATGAGCAGTTCTTC	CASRRATDPNNEQFF
.	TRBV5-4	TRBJ1-5	TRBD1	TGTGCCAGCAGTCGACAGGGTTCAGGCCAGCCCCAGCATTTT	CASSRQGSGQPQHF
.	TRBV5-4	TRBJ1-4	TRBD1	TGTGCCAGCAGCTTGGACAGGGGAGTCAGTGAAAAACTGTTTTTT	CASSLDRGVSEKLFF
.	TRBV7-3	TRBJ2-1	.	TGTGCCAGCAGCTTAACTTCCGCTTTCTTAGATTGGAGCTCCTACAATGAGCAGTTCTTC	CASSLTSAFLDWSSYNEQFF
.	TRBV28	TRBJ2-3	TRBD2	TGTGCCAGCAGGGGGGAGGGAGTGGGCACAGATACGCAGTATTTT	CASRGEGVGTDTQYF
once	TRBV6-1	TRBJ2-2	.	TGTGCCAGCAGTCGGACACTCACGAACACCGGGGAGCTGTTTTTT	CASSRTLTNTGELFF
.	TRBV29-1	TRBJ1-2	TRBD1	TGCAGCGTTGAACCCGGGACAGGGGGCTCCACCTATGGCTACACCTTC	CSVEPGTGGSTYGYTF
.	TRBV4-3	TRBJ2-1	.	TGCGCCAGCAGCCAAGCTTCCGGGGGTTACAACTACAATGAGCAGTTCTTC	CASSQASGGYNYNEQFF
once	TRBV19	TRBJ1-6	TRBD1	TGTGCCAGTAGGGGTCAGGGGGGTTCACCCCTCCACTTT	CASRGQGGSPLHF
once	TRBV19	TRBJ1-2	.	TGTGCCAGTAGTACGGGGTCTAACTATGGCTACACCTTC	CASSTGSNYGYTF
.	TRBV13	TRBJ2-5	.	TGTGCCAGCAGCTCTAGGCCTTCTCGTGGGGAGACCCAGTACTTC	CASSSRPSRGETQYF
few	TRBV10-3	TRBJ1-1	TRBD1	TGTGCCATCAGGGACAGGTGGGAGGCTTTCTTT	CAIRDRWEAFF
.	TRBV9	TRBJ2-2	TRBD2	TGTGCCAGCAGCGTAGAGGGTACTAGCGGGCGGGAGCTGTTTTTT	CASSVEGTSGRELFF
.	TRBV5-1	TRBJ2-3	TRBD2	TGCGCCAGCAGCACCGGGACTAGCGGGACATACACAGATACGCAGTATTTT	CASSTGTSGTYTDTQYF
.	TRBV5-1	TRBJ1-5	TRBD1	TGCGCCAGCAGCTGGGGGGGACAGGGGGATCAGCCCCAGCATTTT	CASSWGGQGDQPQHF
.	TRBV19	TRBJ2-7	.	TGTGCCAGTAGTATCGGGCGGGGACCCTGGGAGCAGTACTTC	CASSIGRGPWEQYF
.	TRBV2	TRBJ2-3	.	TGTGCCAGCAGTGACAATCGACCGGGTTACACGAGAAGCACAGATACGCAGTATTTT	CASSDNRPGYTRSTDTQYF
.	TRBV6-1	TRBJ2-5	.	TGTGCCAGCAGCCCTCAGGCGACCCAGTACTTC	CASSPQATQYF
.	TRBV5-6	TRBJ1-1	TRBD1	TGTGCCAGCAGCCGTCCCGGGACAGGGATGAACACTGAAGCTTTCTTT	CASSRPGTGMNTEAFF
.	TRBV2	TRBJ1-3	TRBD1	TGTGCCAGTCACGGGACAGGGTCCGGAAACACCATATATTTT	CASHGTGSGNTIYF
.	TRBV6-5	TRBJ2-7	TRBD2	TGTGCCAGCAGTTACTCCCTAGCGGAAACCTACGAGCAGTACTTC	CASSYSLAETYEQYF
.	TRBV7-9	TRBJ2-1	TRBD2	TGTGCCAGCAGCACGGGAGGGACTAGCGGGAGTAGGGGTGAGCAGTTCTTC	CASSTGGTSGSRGEQFF
.	TRBV10-3	TRBJ1-5	TRBD1	TGTGCCATCAGTGAACGGGGACAGGGCATTCAGCCCCAGCATTTT	CAISERGQGIQPQHF
.	TRBV30	TRBJ1-2	.	TGTGCCTGGACCCCTCGATCAGATGGCTACACCTTC	CAWTPRSDGYTF
.	TRBV5-4	TRBJ2-5	TRBD1	TGTGCCAGCAGCTCTCAACCACAGGGGCCGCAAGAGACCCAGTACTTC	CASSSQPQGPQETQYF
.	TRBV7-8	TRBJ2-7	TRBD2	TGTGCCAGCAGCTTCTCTAGCGGGAGCCACGAGCAGTACTTC	CASSFSSGSHEQYF
once	TRBV5-1	TRBJ1-5	.	TGCGCCAGCAGCCTAGGGACATCAAATCAGCCCCAGCATTTT	CASSLGTSNQPQHF
once	TRBV7-9	TRBJ2-3	TRBD1	TGTGCCAGCAGCTCCCAGACAGGGATCGCAGATACGCAGTATTTT	CASSSQTGIADTQYF
.	TRBV2	TRBJ2-4	TRBD1	TGTGCCAGCAGGCTTACGAGGACAGGGGGCGCAAACATTCAGTACTTC	CASRLTRTGGANIQYF
.	TRBV29-1	TRBJ1-5	.	TGCAGCGTTGTCATAGGGGTTCAGCCCCAGCATTTT	CSVVIGVQPQHF
.	TRBV10-3	TRBJ1-2	.	TGTGCCATCAGTGGGGCCGACAGCCATGGCTACACCTTC	CAISGADSHGYTF
.	TRBV4-3	TRBJ2-3	.	TGCGCCAGCAGCCAAGATACTCGAGCGCTCAGCACAGATACGCAGTATTTT	CASSQDTRALSTDTQYF